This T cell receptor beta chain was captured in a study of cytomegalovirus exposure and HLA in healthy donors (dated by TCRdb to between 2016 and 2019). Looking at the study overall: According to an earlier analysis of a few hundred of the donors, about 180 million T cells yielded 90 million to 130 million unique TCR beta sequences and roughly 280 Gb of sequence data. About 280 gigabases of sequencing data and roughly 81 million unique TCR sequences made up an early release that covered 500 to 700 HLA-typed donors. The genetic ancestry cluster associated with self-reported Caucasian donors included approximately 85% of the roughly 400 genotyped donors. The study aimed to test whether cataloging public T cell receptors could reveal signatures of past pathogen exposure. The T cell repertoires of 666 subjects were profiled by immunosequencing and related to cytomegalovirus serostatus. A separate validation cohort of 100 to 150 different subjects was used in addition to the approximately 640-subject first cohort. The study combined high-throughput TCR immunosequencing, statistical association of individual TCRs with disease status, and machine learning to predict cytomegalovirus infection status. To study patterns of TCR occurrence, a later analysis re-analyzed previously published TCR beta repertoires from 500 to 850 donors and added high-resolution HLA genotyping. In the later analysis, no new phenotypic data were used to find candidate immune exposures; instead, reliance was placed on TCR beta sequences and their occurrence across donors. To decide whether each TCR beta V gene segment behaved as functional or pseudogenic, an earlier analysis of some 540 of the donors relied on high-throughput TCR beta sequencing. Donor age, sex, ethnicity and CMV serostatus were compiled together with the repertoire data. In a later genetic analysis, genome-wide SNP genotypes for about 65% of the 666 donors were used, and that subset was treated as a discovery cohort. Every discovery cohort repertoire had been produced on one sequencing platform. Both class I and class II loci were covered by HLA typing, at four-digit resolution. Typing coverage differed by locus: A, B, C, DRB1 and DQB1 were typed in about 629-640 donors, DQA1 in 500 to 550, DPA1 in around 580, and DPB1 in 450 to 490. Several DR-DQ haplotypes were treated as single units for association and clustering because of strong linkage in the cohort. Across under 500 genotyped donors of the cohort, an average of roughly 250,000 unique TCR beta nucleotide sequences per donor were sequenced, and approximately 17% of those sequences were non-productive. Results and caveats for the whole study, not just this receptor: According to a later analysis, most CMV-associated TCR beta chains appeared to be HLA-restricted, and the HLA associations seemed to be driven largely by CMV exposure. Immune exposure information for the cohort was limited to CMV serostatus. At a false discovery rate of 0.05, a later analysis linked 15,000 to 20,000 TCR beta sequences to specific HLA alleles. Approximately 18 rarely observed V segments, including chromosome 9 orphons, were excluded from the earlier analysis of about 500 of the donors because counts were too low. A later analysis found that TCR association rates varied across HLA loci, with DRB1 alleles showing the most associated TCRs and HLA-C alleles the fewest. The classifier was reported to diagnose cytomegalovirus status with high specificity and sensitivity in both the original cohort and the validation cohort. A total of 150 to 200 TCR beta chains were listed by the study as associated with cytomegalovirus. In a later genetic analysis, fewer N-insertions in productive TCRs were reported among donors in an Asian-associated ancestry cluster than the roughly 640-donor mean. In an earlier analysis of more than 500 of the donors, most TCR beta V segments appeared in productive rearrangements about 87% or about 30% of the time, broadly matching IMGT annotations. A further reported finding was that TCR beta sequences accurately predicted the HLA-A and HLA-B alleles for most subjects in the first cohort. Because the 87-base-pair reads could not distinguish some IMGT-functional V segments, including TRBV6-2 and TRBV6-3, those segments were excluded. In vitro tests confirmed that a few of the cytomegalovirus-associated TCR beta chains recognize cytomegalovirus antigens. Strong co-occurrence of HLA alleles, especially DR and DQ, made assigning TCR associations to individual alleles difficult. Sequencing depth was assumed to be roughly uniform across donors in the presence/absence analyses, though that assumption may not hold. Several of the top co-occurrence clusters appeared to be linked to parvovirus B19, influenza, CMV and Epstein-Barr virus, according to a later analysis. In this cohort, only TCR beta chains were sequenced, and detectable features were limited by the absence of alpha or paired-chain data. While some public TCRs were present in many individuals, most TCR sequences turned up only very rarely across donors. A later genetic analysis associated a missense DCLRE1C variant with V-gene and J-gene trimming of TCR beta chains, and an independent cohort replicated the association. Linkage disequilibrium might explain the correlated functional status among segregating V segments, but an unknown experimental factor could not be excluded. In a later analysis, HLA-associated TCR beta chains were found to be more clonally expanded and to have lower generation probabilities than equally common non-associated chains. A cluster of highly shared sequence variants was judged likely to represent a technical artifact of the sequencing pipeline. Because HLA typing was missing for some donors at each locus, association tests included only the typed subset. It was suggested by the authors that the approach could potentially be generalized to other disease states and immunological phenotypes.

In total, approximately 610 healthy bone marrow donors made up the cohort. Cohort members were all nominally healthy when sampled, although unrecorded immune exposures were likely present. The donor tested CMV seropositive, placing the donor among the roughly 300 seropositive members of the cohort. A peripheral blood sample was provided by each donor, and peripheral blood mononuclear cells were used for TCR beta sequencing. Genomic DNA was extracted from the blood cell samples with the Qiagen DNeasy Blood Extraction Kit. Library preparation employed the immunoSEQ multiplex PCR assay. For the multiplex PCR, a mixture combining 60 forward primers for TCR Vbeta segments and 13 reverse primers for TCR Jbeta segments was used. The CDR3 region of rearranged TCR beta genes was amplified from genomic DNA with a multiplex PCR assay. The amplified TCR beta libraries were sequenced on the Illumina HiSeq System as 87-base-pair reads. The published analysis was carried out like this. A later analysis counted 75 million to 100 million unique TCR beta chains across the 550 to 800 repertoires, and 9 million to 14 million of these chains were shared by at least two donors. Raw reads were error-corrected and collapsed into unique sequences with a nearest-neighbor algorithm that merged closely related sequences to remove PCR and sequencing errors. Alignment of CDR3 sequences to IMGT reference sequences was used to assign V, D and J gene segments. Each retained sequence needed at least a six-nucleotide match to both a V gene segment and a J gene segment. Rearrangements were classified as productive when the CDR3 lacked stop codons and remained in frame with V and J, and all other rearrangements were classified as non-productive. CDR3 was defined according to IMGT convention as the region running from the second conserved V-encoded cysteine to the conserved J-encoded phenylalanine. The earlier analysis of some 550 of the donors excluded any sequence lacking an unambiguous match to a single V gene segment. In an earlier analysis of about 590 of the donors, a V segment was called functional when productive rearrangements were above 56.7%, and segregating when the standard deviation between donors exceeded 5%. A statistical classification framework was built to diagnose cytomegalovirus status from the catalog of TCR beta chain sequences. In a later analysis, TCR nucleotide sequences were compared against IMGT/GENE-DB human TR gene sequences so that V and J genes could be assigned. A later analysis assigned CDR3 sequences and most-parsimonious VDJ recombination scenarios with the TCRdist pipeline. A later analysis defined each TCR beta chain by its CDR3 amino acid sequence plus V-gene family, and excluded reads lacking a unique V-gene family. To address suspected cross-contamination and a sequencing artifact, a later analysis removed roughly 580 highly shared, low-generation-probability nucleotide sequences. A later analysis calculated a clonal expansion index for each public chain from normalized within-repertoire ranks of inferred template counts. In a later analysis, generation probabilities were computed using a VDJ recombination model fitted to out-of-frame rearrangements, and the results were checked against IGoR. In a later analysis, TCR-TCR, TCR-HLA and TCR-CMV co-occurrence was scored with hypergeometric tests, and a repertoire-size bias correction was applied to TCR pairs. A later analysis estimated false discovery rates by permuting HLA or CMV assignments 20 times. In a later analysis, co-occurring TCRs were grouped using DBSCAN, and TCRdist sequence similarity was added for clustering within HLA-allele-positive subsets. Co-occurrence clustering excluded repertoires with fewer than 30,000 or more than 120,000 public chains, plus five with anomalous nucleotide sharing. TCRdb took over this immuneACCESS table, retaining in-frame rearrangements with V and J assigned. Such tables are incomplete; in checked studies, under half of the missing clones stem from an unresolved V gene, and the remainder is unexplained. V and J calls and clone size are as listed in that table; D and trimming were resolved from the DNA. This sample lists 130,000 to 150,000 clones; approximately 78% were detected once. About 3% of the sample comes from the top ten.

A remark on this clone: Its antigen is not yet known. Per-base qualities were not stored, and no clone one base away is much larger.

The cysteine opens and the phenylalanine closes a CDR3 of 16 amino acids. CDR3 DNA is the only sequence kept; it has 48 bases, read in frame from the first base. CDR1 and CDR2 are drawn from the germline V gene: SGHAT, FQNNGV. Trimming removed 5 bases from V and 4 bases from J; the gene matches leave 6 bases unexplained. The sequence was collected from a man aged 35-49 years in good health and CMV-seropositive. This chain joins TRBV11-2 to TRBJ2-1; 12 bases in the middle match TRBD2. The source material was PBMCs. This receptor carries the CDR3 CASSARLAGVYNEQFF. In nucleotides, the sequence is TGTGCCAGCAGCGCCCGACTAGCGGGAGTGTACAATGAGCAGTTCTTC.